The 10 T cell receptor beta chains below come from one sample, sequenced in a study of identical twins (dated by TCRdb to about 2016). Libraries came from 5' RACE. Sequencing used an Illumina HiSeq 2000. TCRdb itself trimmed the public reads at Q25 with fastp, ran MiXCR and retained productive beta chains. Here each entry gathers all rows of one CDR3 protein and keeps the most common genes and DNA. Within this sample are under 300,000 distinct CDR3 sequences, with roughly an eighth of them counted one time only. The ten most abundant clones make up 7% to 9% of the sample. Sample: memory (CD45RO+) T cells sorted from blood. Reading the label with the study, this specimen's cell subset or site is: CD45RO+ enriched T cells. The receptors shown here come from a woman aged 18 to 35 in good health.

The V call is TRBV5-1, the J call TRBJ2-5; 9 bases match TRBD1. This CDR3 spans 15 amino acids. J was trimmed by 5 bases and V by 5 bases; bases with no gene match: 10. The V gene's germline CDR1 is SGHRS and CDR2 YFSETQ. The DNA of the CDR3 is TGCGCCAGCAGGTCCGGGACAGGGTCGGGGGAGACCCAGTACTTC. It is translated as CASRSGTGSGETQYF. Drawing the rest from reference TRBV5-1 and TRBJ2-5, the complete variable domain is KAGVTQTPRYLIKTRGQQVTLSCSPISGHRSVSWYQQTPGQGLQFLFEYFSETQRNKGNFPGRFSGRQFSNSRSEMNVSTLELGDSALYLCASRSGTGSGETQYFGPGTRLLVL.

This clonotype was seen ten or more times. The V gene is TRBV4-1, the J gene TRBJ2-3, with no clear D. Germline-derived CDR1 and CDR2 are MGHRA and YSYEKL. V lost 0 bases and J lost 2, with 3 bases in between. This CDR3 is built from 13 residues. CDR3 amino acids: CASSQDTTDTQYF. CDR3 DNA sequence: TGCGCCAGCAGCCAAGACACCACAGATACGCAGTATTTT.

The rearrangement uses TRBV18 and TRBJ2-1; 12 bases align to TRBD2. The trim removed 3 bases at V and 5 bases at J, leaving 2 bases unmatched. Germline V gene data show CDR1 as KGHSH and CDR2 as LQKENI. The CDR3 has 15 residues. The CDR3 loop reads CASSPRLAGDNEQFF. The CDR3 DNA is TGTGCCAGCTCACCCCGACTAGCGGGAGACAATGAGCAGTTCTTC.

This clonotype has at least ten counts. The V gene is TRBV5-1, the J gene TRBJ1-6; the D is unclear. The length of the CDR3 is 12 residues. V was cut by 6 bases and J by 13 bases, with 14 bases left in between. CDR1 is SGHRS and CDR2 is YFSETQ in the germline V gene. In DNA, the CDR3 is TGCGCCAGCAAGGCGAGTGAAGCGCCCCTCCACTTT. This translates into CASKASEAPLHF.

The chain uses TRBV5-5 and TRBJ1-5; D is uncertain. CDR1 SGHKS and CDR2 YYEKEE come from the germline V gene (reference sequence). Trimming pared 1 base from V and 3 bases from J, leaving 11 bases between. There are 15 residues in the CDR3. The CDR3 sequence: CASSLMPDINQPQHF. The CDR3 DNA follows: TGTGCCAGCAGCTTGATGCCAGACATCAATCAGCCCCAGCATTTT.

This chain joins TRBV6-5 and TRBJ2-7, with a weak D call TRBD2 (6 bases). Germline CDR1 reads MNHEY; CDR2 reads SVGAGI. This CDR3 has 12 amino acids. The V end was cut by 10 bases, the J end by 3 bases, with 13 bases between. The CDR3 DNA reads as TGTGCCACCCAGGAGGGGAGCTACGAGCAGTACTTC. As protein: CATQEGSYEQYF.

This clonotype was detected ten times or more. V and J are TRBV10-3 and TRBJ2-7; D might be TRBD1 (5 bases). The ends were cut back, 0 bases at V and 5 bases at J, with 14 bases in the middle. The germline CDR1 and CDR2 sequences are ENHRY and SYGVKD. There are 15 residues in the CDR3. The DNA for the CDR3 is TGTGCCATCAGTGAGTCTGGGTCTACAGGCCACGAGCAGTACTTC. Encoded protein: CAISESGSTGHEQYF.

This clonotype occurred many times. The rearrangement joins TRBV5-6 to TRBJ1-2, with a possible D match to TRBD1 (5 bases). CDR1 is SGHDT and CDR2 is YYEEEE in the germline V gene. The CDR3 has 16 residues. The V end lost 6 bases, the J end lost 2 bases, and 20 bases lay between the germline ends. The CDR3 region is CASNVVRQKVNYGYTF. The CDR3 DNA is TGTGCCAGCAACGTAGTCCGACAGAAAGTAAACTATGGCTACACCTTC.

The chain recombines TRBV27 with TRBJ2-7, with D uncertain. Trimming cost V 3 bases and J 3 bases, with 15 bases left between them. The V gene's germline CDR1 is MNHEY and CDR2 SMNVEV (reference sequence). The CDR3 contains 15 residues. The CDR3 region has the DNA TGTGCCAGCAGTTTTAAGTACAGTCGTTTCTACGAGCAGTACTTC. This sequence encodes CASSFKYSRFYEQYF.

This clonotype has a count of ten or more. The V gene is TRBV14, the J gene TRBJ2-7; D possibly corresponds to TRBD1 (5 bases). The CDR3 length is 12 residues. V shed 8 bases and J shed 3 bases, with 11 bases lying between them. Germline CDR1 reads SGHDN; CDR2 reads FVKESK. The CDR3 nucleotides read TGTGCCAGCGGGGCAGATCGCTACGAGCAGTACTTC. Translated: CASGADRYEQYF.